This TCR beta chain was sequenced during a study of blood T cell repertoires in COVID-19. J was trimmed by 7 bases and V by 2 bases; bases with no gene match: 8. CDR1 LGHDT and CDR2 YNNKEL come from the germline V gene (reference sequence). The length of the CDR3 is 16 residues. This clone showed up just a few times. Per the authors' pipeline: Scientists estimated how many nucleated cells there were by amplifying reference gene primers. This table comes from immunoSEQ multiplex PCR, and its TCRdb copy is limited to in-frame clones, with some not included. The V and J calls and the clone size are those of that table, but D and trimming were determined from the DNA. The profile covers about 200,000 clones, with around 86% appearing a single time and about 4.5% taken by the ten largest.

The chain couples TRBV3-1 (or the pseudogene TRBV3-2) to TRBJ1-4, with 9 positions matching TRBD1. The sample taken for sequencing was peripheral blood. The receptor comes from a man between 50 and 59 years old with acute or convalescent COVID-19. CDR3 DNA: TGTGCCAGCAGCCAAAGACAGGGGGATGAGGGTGAAAAACTGTTTTTT. It specifies CASSQRQGDEGEKLFF.